The sequence of this TCR beta chain was determined in a study of regulatory T cells in long-lasting Graves disease. According to the study, TCR beta libraries were built with iRepertoire HTBI primers and CDR3-region Arm-PCR. In the authors' workflow: In the combined samples, some 59 TRBV and some 14 TRBJ segments were identified. One entry per CDR3 protein, called by TCRdb with MiXCR from the multiplex PCR reads. TCRdb's processing, not the study's, gives the V and J calls here. The table lists approximately 390,000 distinct CDR3 sequences, 15% to 20% of them singletons. This clonotype was seen many times. Noted time point: newly diagnosed GD, antithyroid drugs for less than 3 months. PBMC RNA served as the TCR library source. The same sample was also studied in work on T cells in Graves' hyperthyroidism and ophthalmopathy. Turning to that study: A model using 13 V-J features told ophthalmopathy apart from stable hyperthyroidism.

This clonotype originated in a woman aged 18-35 years with Graves disease. This specimen consisted of peripheral blood mononuclear cells (PBMCs), obtained at new diagnosis, from a patient treated with antithyroid drugs.

The chain's CDR3 is CASSPGSGTVEQYF. The CDR3 nucleotides read TGTGCCAGCTCACCGGGGTCAGGGACGGTCGAGCAGTACTTC. The V call is TRBV18, the J call TRBJ2-7; D tentatively reads TRBD1 or TRBD2 (5 bases each). The germline V gene encodes CDR1 KGHSH and CDR2 LQKENI. With 3 bases removed from V and 6 bases from J, the gap between germline ends came to 15 bases. This CDR3 region has 14 residues.